The clone carrying this T cell receptor beta chain was recorded once. This entry is derived from a study of blood T cell repertoires in COVID-19. Across the whole study: T cells, B-cell-depleted T cells, or PBMCs supplied cDNA or gDNA.

Here immunoSEQ multiplex PCR was the method, and the copy in TCRdb shows in-frame clones only, minus some. The sample holds approximately 260,000 clones, around 90% seen once. This receptor was identified in a man between 60 and 75 years old who had recovered from COVID-19. Sequenced input: peripheral blood.

CDR3 loop: CASSFRGGIKETQYF. DNA for the CDR3: TGTGCCAGCAGCTTTCGCGGGGGGATAAAAGAGACCCAGTACTTC. The chain uses TRBV11-3 and TRBJ2-5; 8 bases are shared with TRBD2. The CDR3 totals 15 residues. The ends lost 3 bases at V and 3 bases at J; junction bases unmatched: 6. CDR1 SGHNT and CDR2 YENEEA come from the germline V gene.